What follows is one T cell receptor (beta chain) and its context. These data originate in a study of identical twins. Via MiXCR, TCRdb re-called the 5' RACE reads, giving one row per CDR3 protein. Among approximately 230,000 distinct CDR3 sequences listed, around 6.5% were seen once. This CDR3 comprises 15 residues. Unmatched junction bases numbered 6, after V lost 7 bases and J lost 7 bases. The germline gives CDR1 SGDLS, CDR2 YYNGEE. The same specimen was also included in a second study, on T cells expressing NK-cell markers. That source reports: Dominant NKG2C+ clonotypes were found to form about 1.0-7.5% of CD8+ T cells in 5 or 6 donors.

What was sequenced was CD8+ T cells sorted from blood. The TCR was taken from a young woman in good health. V gene TRBV9 combines with J gene TRBJ2-2, with 14 bases that match TRBD2. DNA for the CDR3: TGTGCCAGCGAGGGGACTAGCGGGGGAGTCGGGGAGCTGTTTTTT. It encodes CASEGTSGGVGELFF.